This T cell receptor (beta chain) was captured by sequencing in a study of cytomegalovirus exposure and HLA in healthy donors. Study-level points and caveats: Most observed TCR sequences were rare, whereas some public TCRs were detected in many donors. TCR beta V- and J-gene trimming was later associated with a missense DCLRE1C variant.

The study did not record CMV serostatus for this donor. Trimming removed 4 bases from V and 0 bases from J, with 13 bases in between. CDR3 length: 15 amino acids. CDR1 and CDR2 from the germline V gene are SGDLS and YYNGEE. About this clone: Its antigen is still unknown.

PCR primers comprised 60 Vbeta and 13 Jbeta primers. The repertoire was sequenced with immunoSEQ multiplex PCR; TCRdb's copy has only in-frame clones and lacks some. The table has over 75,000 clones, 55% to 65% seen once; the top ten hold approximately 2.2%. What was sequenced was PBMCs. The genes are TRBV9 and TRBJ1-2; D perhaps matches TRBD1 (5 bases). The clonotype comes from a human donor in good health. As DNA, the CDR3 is TGTGCCAGCAGCCCTGTCCGACAGCCTAACTATGGCTACACCTTC. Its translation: CASSPVRQPNYGYTF.